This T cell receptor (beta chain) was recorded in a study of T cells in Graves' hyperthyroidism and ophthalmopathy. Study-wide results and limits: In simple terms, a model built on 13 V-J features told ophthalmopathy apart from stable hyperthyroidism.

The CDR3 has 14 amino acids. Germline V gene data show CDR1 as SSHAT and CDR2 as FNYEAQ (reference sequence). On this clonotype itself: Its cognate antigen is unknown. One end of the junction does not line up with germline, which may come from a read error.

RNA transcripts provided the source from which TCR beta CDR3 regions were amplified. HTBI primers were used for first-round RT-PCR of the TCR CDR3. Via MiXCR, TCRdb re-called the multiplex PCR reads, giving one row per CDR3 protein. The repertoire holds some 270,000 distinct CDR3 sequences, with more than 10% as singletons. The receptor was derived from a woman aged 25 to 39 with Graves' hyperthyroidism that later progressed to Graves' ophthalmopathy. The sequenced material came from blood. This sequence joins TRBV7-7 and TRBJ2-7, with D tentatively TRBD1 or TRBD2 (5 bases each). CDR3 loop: CASSPSGRIYEQYF. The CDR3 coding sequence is TGTGCTAGCAGCCCCTCGGGACGGATCTACGAGCAGTACTTC.